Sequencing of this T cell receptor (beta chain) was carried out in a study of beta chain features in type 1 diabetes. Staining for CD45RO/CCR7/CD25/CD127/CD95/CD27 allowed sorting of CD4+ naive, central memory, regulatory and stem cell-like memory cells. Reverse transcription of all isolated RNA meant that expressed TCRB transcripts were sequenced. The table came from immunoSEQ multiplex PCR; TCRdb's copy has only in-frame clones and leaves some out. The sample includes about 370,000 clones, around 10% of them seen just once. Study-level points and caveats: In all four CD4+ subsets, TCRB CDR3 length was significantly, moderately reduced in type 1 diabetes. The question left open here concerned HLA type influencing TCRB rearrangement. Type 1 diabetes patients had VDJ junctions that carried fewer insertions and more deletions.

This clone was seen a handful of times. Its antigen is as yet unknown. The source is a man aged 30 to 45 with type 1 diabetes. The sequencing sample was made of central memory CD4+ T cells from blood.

The CDR3: CASSPRQGNYEQYF. For the CDR3, the DNA is TGTGCCAGCAGCCCCAGACAGGGAAACTACGAGCAGTACTTC. The V call is TRBV11-2, the J call TRBJ2-7; 7 nucleotides agree with TRBD1. CDR1 is SGHAT and CDR2 is FQNNGV in the germline V gene. This CDR3 has 14 amino acids. V dropped 5 bases and J dropped 3; count of bases not matched to a gene: 7.